What follows is one T cell receptor beta chain and its context. Genomic DNA, serving as template, underwent TCR beta VDJ and CDR3 profiling. TCRdb reprocessed the reads with MiXCR, giving one entry per CDR3 protein. The sample has some 150,000 distinct CDR3 sequences, around 75% seen once. The entry originates in a study of CD8+CD57+ T cells in acquired aplastic anemia. Individuals selected for sequencing had exhibited CD8+CD57+ cell expansion on flow cytometry. No therapy had been given to the patients at the time of blood sampling. Sequencing was carried out using sorted CD4+, CD8+, or CD8+CD57+ T cells (not recorded which) from PBMCs. The clonotype originates from a human donor with aplastic anemia.

In nucleotides, the CDR3 is TGTGCCAGCAGCTTAGTTATTTCCAGACATGATCAGCCCCAGCATTTT. Translated, it gives CASSLVISRHDQPQHF. The chain is built from TRBV7-8 and TRBJ1-5; D is unresolved. CDR3 length: 16 amino acids. Trimming stripped 1 base from V and 5 bases from J, with 15 bases between. CDR1 and CDR2 from the germline V gene are SGHVS and FQNEAQ.